This T cell receptor (beta chain) was found in a study of shared clonotypes between healthy human individuals (dated by TCRdb to 2018 to 2021). With respect to the entire study: Three men and two women, aged 18 to 49 years, made up the cohort. Between about 0.9 and 9 billion PBMCs per donor were obtained by leukapheresis. Blood TCR repertoires of roughly 5 healthy adults were deeply sequenced to estimate repertoire size and the extent of clonotype sharing between individuals. For each donor, CD4 naive and CD4 memory were each run on three plates, CD8 naive on two plates, and CD8 memory on one plate. To increase sequencing depth and limit assay-specific biases, TCR repertoire library preparation and sequencing were carried out by different laboratories using diverse techniques.

Donors were healthy HIV-negative adults with no recently reported acute infections or vaccinations. All donors were Caucasian adults living in Nashville, Tennessee, USA. CD4+ T cells were enriched through magnetic negative selection, after which naive cells were positively selected on CD45RA and the remaining negative fraction served as the memory subset. Blood was collected by leukapheresis, and PBMCs were isolated by Ficoll-Histopaque density gradient centrifugation and then cryopreserved in liquid nitrogen vapor phase. Analytical flow cytometry was used to check the purity and quantity of each magnetically sorted T cell population. Each sorted fraction had its genomic DNA isolated and then quantified by UV absorbance on a Nanodrop 2000c. For CDR1 and CDR2, the germline V gene lists MDHEN and SYDVKM. Ends trimmed: V by 5 bases, J by 7 bases; bases unmatched to a gene: 4. From cysteine to phenylalanine, the CDR3 is 13 amino acids long. Solely the CDR3 DNA is kept, with 39 bases framed from the first base.

Using the deep immunoSEQ assay, multiplex PCR amplified TCR CDR3 regions from genomic DNA. Extracted genomic DNA from each cell subset was distributed evenly across all wells of several immunoSEQ 96-well plates, and each plate was treated as a replicate. Each replicate PCR for sorted subsets received 200 ng genomic DNA, equal to roughly 30,000 T cell genomes. Purified libraries were quantified with a Qubit 3.0 fluorometer, sized on a Bioanalyzer 2100, and re-quantified with the KAPA Library Quantification kit. Every immunoSEQ 96-well plate was sequenced on a dedicated single-read 150-cycle Illumina NextSeq 550 flow cell. In the original analysis: The immunoSEQ output contained only junctional sequences without quality scores, so filtering could not match that applied to full-length reads. Sequences were annotated with PyIR, a Python wrapper for IgBLAST v1.9, using IMGT germline references to assign V/J genes and CDR3. Reads were filtered out if the reads had weak V/J assignments (E-value above 1e-6), no CDR3, stop codons, out-of-frame junctions, or ambiguous translated residues. V3J clonotypes were defined as sequences sharing an identical inferred V gene, J gene, and CDR3 amino acid sequence. Percentage overlap between repertoires was computed as shared unique clonotypes divided by the size of the smaller repertoire. Richness of each repertoire was evaluated using RTK rarefaction, the Chao1 estimator, and Recon v2.1 estimates of unobserved clonotypes. Generation probabilities were computed with OLGA for all TCRbeta clonotypes obtained by the gDNA method from a handful of donors. The source is immuneACCESS, and TCRdb retained only in-frame sequences with V and J called. Part of the clones is not carried over; for the studies checked, unresolved V genes explain less than half of this, and the remainder is unexplained. The V and J calls and the clone size are those of that table, but D and trimming were determined from the DNA. This sample comprises about 2.4 million clones, more than 85% of them detected only once. About 0.39% of the sample is held by the ten biggest clonotypes.

What the study reported, not specific to this receptor: Naive subsets generally had larger estimated clonotype richness than memory subsets. Higher generation probabilities were observed for clonotypes shared by all four sorted-subset donors than for non-shared clonotypes. Pairwise subsampling indicated that sequencing depth was expected to affect the degree of clonotype sharing among donors. Only blood was sampled, and tissue TCR repertoires likely differ from those in blood. Because the study included a small number of donors, the genetic and exposure-history diversity represented was limited. When a few donors were compared, the shared fraction of clonotypes was roughly 5% for naive CD4, about 4% for naive CD8, 2% to 2.5% for memory CD4, and 0.4% for memory CD8. Incomplete sequencing was indicated by rarefaction of sorted-subset datasets, despite the large sequencing depth.

In its sample, this clone was seen once. Its target antigen remains unknown. The sample holds no much larger clone one base away, and base qualities are not on file. Sequencing was performed on naive CD4+ T cells from PBMCs. In the paper's terms, the cell subset or site label means: CD45RA+ positively selected. The sequence came from a man between 18 and 35 years old in good health. Some clones in this sample may be carry-over from other donors' samples. The V and J genes are TRBV28 and TRBJ1-2, with TRBD1 matching 10 junction bases. The sequenced DNA: TGTGCCAGCAGTGTGGACAGGGGGGGTGGCTACACCTTC. Its protein is CASSVDRGGGYTF.